Shown below are 21 T cell receptor beta chains from a single sample sequenced in a study of T cells after somatic rescue of genetic block. Only in-frame clones appear in the TCRdb table, and some are missing; sequencing was by immunoSEQ multiplex PCR. Among around 70,000 clones listed, about nine tenths were seen once. Sequenced input: peripheral blood mononuclear cells (PBMCs). All receptors derive from a man aged 40-55 years.

V gene TRBV28 combines with J gene TRBJ2-1; 7 bases match TRBD2. The CDR3 is 19 amino acids. V dropped 3 bases and J dropped 0; count of bases not matched to a gene: 14. Germline V gene data show CDR1 as MDHEN and CDR2 as SYDVKM. DNA of the CDR3: TGTGCCAGCAGTTTCGGCGGGAGTAGGGCTAGGGGCTCCTACAATGAGCAGTTCTTC. Translated, it gives CASSFGGSRARGSYNEQFF.

The J gene is TRBJ1-6, the V gene TRBV15; D not resolved. Germline CDR1 LNHNV, CDR2 YYDKDF (reference sequence). V was trimmed by 0 bases and J by 9 bases, leaving 9 bases between them. CDR3 length: 14 amino acids. CDR3: CATSRDNNGSPLHF. The CDR3 bases are TGTGCCACCAGCAGAGATAATAACGGTTCACCCCTCCACTTT.

This clone was recorded only once. This chain connects TRBV4-2 to TRBJ1-5; D uncertain. The germline V and J ends were trimmed by 4 bases and 6 bases, with 10 bases remaining between them. Germline-derived CDR1 and CDR2 are LGHNA and YNFKEQ. The CDR3 totals 13 residues. The CDR3 DNA sequence: TGTGCCAGCAGCCCAAAAATATCTCAGCCCCAGCATTTT. Translating it yields CASSPKISQPQHF.

V is TRBV4-3 and J is TRBJ2-2, with a weak D call TRBD1 (6 bases). Germline V gene data show CDR1 as LGHNA and CDR2 as YSLEER. This CDR3 has 14 residues. V lost 4 bases and J lost 0, with 6 bases in between. Here the CDR3 reads CASSRGPNTGELFF. The DNA of the CDR3 is TGCGCCAGCAGCCGGGGGCCGAACACCGGGGAGCTGTTTTTT.

The chain is built from TRBV7-2 and TRBJ2-7; D perhaps matches TRBD2 (6 bases). Trimming left V 5 bases short and J 0 bases short, with 11 bases between. This CDR3 region has 14 residues. Germline assignment: CDR1 SGHTA and CDR2 FQGNSA. CDR3 sequence reads: CASSPGTLSYEQYF. In DNA, the CDR3 is TGTGCCAGCAGCCCTGGGACTCTCTCCTACGAGCAGTACTTC. The whole variable domain, remainder taken from reference TRBV7-2 and TRBJ2-7, is GAGVSQSPSNKVTEKGKDVELRCDPISGHTALYWYRQSLGQGLEFLIYFQGNSAPDKSGLPSDRFSAERTGGSVSTLTIQRTQQEDSAVYLCASSPGTLSYEQYFGPGTRLTVT.

This clone was counted once. This chain links TRBV11-3 with TRBJ2-3; 9 positions agree with TRBD1. Germline V lookup: CDR1 SGHNT, CDR2 YENEEA. The trim removed 5 bases at V and 1 base at J, leaving 4 bases unmatched. The CDR3 loop spans 15 amino acids. Here the CDR3 reads CASSDHRGRTDTQYF. CDR3 nucleotide sequence: TGTGCCAGCAGCGATCACAGGGGGCGCACAGATACGCAGTATTTT.

This chain connects TRBV2 to TRBJ1-2; D remains unclear. V dropped 8 bases and J dropped 6 bases, with 19 bases sitting between them. CDR3 size: 14 residues. The germline V gene has CDR1 SNHLY and CDR2 FYNNEI. Written as DNA, the CDR3 is TGTGCCAGCGGTATATCGGGATATGGGAATGGCTACACCTTC. It translates to CASGISGYGNGYTF.

CDR3 protein: CASSRTGDTDYGYTF. The DNA of the CDR3 is TGTGCCAGCAGCCGTACAGGGGACACGGACTATGGCTACACCTTC. This chain joins TRBV4-2 and TRBJ1-2; 7 nucleotides line up with TRBD1. The CDR3 runs 15 residues. CDR1 is LGHNA and CDR2 is YNFKEQ in the germline V gene. The trim removed 4 bases at V and 3 bases at J, leaving 8 bases unmatched.

The V call is TRBV2, the J call TRBJ1-4; 7 bases align to TRBD1. From germline, CDR1 is SNHLY and CDR2 FYNNEI. This CDR3 comprises 14 residues. V shed 4 bases, J shed 8 bases, and the junction held 7 bases outside the gene matches. CDR3 sequence: CASSVRGRGEKLFF. CDR3 coding DNA: TGTGCCAGCAGTGTGAGGGGGCGCGGGGAAAAACTGTTTTTT.

The V gene is TRBV7-9, the J gene TRBJ2-5; D gene unclear. The length of the CDR3 is 13 residues. The V end lost 7 bases, the J end lost 5 bases, and 14 bases lay between the germline ends. Germline-derived CDR1 and CDR2 are SEHNR and FQNEAQ (reference sequence). The CDR3 spells CASTLGRKETQYF. The CDR3 DNA reads as TGTGCCAGCACCTTGGGTAGAAAGGAGACCCAGTACTTC.

The V gene is TRBV30, the J gene TRBJ2-3; D gene ambiguous. This CDR3 contains 14 residues. V lost 0 bases, J lost 2 bases, and 9 bases lay in between. Germline-derived CDR1 and CDR2 are GTSNPN and SVGIG (reference sequence). The CDR3 coding sequence is TGTGCCTGGAGTGTAGCAGTCGCCACAGATACGCAGTATTTT. It specifies CAWSVAVATDTQYF.

CDR3 DNA: TGCGCCAGCAGCTTGGGCTACATGAACACTGAAGCTTTCTTT. Translating gives CASSLGYMNTEAFF. The V call is TRBV5-1, the J call TRBJ1-1; D not resolved. V lost 0 bases, J lost 0 bases, and 6 bases lay in between. Germline CDR1 is SGHRS and CDR2 is YFSETQ. The CDR3 contains 14 residues.

This chain connects TRBV4-1 to TRBJ2-5; 11 bases are shared with TRBD1. The last part of the DNA fits TRBJ2-7 better; the J call may be wrong. The V gene's germline CDR1 is MGHRA and CDR2 YSYEKL. The CDR3 runs to 15 residues. CDR3 loop: CASSQPRDRGYEQYF. The CDR3 DNA follows: TGCGCCAGCAGCCAGCCCCGGGACAGGGGGTACGAGCAGTACTTC.

This chain links TRBV28 with TRBJ2-4; 15 bases are shared with TRBD2. Germline V CDR1 and CDR2: MDHEN, SYDVKM. CDR3 length equals 18 residues. With 4 bases clipped from V and 2 bases from J, the junction kept 6 bases outside the gene matches. Written as DNA, the CDR3 is TGTGCCAGCAGTTCCGGGACTAGCGGGAGGACTACCAAAAACATTCAGTACTTC. The encoded protein is CASSSGTSGRTTKNIQYF.

This clone was seen a few times. The V call is TRBV5-1, the J call TRBJ1-2; D is unresolved. The CDR3 is 14 residues long. Germline assignment: CDR1 SGHRS and CDR2 YFSETQ. V lost 0 bases to trimming and J lost 2 bases, with 8 bases between them. Written as DNA, the CDR3 is TGCGCCAGCAGCTTGGCCGCAGAGAACTATGGCTACACCTTC. Translated: CASSLAAENYGYTF. The full variable domain, its missing parts supplied by reference TRBV5-1 and TRBJ1-2, is KAGVTQTPRYLIKTRGQQVTLSCSPISGHRSVSWYQQTPGQGLQFLFEYFSETQRNKGNFPGRFSGRQFSNSRSEMNVSTLELGDSALYLCASSLAAENYGYTFGSGTRLTVV.

The CDR3 spells CASSHDLGRNYGYTF. The CDR3, as DNA: TGCGCCAGCAGCCACGACCTAGGCAGAAACTATGGCTACACCTTC. The chain recombines TRBV5-1 with TRBJ1-2; D is unresolved. V was cut by 4 bases and J by 2 bases, with 15 bases left in between. Germline CDR1 SGHRS, CDR2 YFSETQ. This CDR3 region has 15 residues.

The chain is built from TRBV7-2 and TRBJ2-7; perhaps TRBD1 as D (6 bases). Germline-derived CDR1 and CDR2 are SGHTA and FQGNSA. The CDR3 has 15 residues. Trimming removed 1 base from V and 2 bases from J, with 12 bases in between. The CDR3 DNA is TGTGCCAGCAGCTTAGGTAAAGGACAGACCTACGAGCAGTACTTC. This translates into CASSLGKGQTYEQYF.

The J gene is TRBJ1-3, the V gene TRBV5-6; no clear D gene. The CDR3 extends over 15 amino acids. Trimming pared 1 base from V and 0 bases from J, leaving 8 bases between. The germline V gene encodes CDR1 SGHDT and CDR2 YYEEEE. The CDR3 nucleotides are TGTGCCAGCAGCTTGCGGAGAGTCTCTGGAAACACCATATATTTT. This encodes CASSLRRVSGNTIYF.

The CDR3 protein is CASSPGNSNQPQHF. The CDR3 coding sequence is TGTGCCAGCTCACCAGGGAATAGCAATCAGCCCCAGCATTTT. V gene TRBV18 combines with J gene TRBJ1-5, with D hard to call. V was pared by 2 bases and J by 0 bases, with 5 bases between. CDR1 and CDR2 (germline): KGHSH, LQKENI. The CDR3 has 14 residues.

This chain links TRBV7-2 with TRBJ2-5; D is ambiguous. In germline, CDR1 is SGHTA, CDR2 FQGNSA. This CDR3 is built from 15 residues. Between the trimmed V and J ends, which lost 2 bases and 1 base, there was a span of 11 bases. CDR3 sequence (DNA): TGTGCCAGCAGCTTAACGAGGCTAATCCAAGAGACCCAGTACTTC. It encodes CASSLTRLIQETQYF.

This chain joins TRBV23-1 and TRBJ2-6, with D hard to call. TRBV23-1 is classed as an ORF, of uncertain function. The CDR3 has 13 residues. The V and J ends lost 9 bases and 3 bases respectively, with 9 bases between them. CDR3 residues: CARGRVGANVLTF. CDR3 DNA sequence: TGCGCCAGGGGAAGGGTTGGGGCCAACGTCCTGACTTTC.